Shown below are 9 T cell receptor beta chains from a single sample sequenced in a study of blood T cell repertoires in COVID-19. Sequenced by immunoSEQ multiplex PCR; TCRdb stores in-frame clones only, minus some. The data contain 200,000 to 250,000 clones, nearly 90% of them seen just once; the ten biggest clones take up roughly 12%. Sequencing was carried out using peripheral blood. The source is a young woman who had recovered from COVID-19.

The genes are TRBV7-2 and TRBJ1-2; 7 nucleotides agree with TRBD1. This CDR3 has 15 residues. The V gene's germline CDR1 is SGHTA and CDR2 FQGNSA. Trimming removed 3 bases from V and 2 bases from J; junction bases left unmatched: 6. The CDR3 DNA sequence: TGTGCCAGCAGCTTCGCCGGGACAGCCAACTATGGCTACACCTTC. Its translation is CASSFAGTANYGYTF.

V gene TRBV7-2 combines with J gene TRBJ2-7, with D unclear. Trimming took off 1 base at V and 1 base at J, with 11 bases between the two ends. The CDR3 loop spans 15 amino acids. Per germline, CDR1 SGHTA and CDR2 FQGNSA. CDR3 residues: CASSLVLGRSYEQYF. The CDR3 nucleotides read TGTGCCAGCAGCTTAGTACTTGGCAGGTCCTACGAGCAGTACTTC.

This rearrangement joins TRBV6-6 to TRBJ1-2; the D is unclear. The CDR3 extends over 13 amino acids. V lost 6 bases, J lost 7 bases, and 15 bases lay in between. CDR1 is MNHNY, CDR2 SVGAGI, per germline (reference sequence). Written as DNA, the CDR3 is TGTGCCAGCAGCCTACCCTACCCTGGTGGCTACACCTTC. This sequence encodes CASSLPYPGGYTF.

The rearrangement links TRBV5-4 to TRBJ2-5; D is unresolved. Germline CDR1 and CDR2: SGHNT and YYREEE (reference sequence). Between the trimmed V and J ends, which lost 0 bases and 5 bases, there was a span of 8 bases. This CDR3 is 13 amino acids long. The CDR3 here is CASSLGLGETQYF. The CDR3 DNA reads TGTGCCAGCAGCTTGGGTCTAGGTGAGACCCAGTACTTC.

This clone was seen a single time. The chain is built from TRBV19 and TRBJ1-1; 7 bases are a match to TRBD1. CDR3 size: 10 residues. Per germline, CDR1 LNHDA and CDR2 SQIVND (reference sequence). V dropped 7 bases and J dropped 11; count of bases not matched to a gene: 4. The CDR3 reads CASTDREAFF. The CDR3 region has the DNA TGTGCCAGTACAGACAGGGAGGCTTTCTTT.

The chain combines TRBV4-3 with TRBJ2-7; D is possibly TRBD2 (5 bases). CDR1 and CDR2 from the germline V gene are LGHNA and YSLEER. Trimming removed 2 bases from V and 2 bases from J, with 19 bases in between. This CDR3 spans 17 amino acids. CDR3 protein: CASSQSNAGKVPYEQYF. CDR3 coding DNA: TGCGCCAGCAGCCAATCAAACGCCGGGAAAGTCCCCTACGAGCAGTACTTC.

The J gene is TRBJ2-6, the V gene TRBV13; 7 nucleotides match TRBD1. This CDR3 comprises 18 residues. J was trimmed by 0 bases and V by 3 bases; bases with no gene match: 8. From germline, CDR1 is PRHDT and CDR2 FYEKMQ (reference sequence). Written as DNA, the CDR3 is TGTGCCAGCAGCTTTCAGGGGGTCCTTCTCTCTGGGGCCAACGTCCTGACTTTC. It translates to CASSFQGVLLSGANVLTF.

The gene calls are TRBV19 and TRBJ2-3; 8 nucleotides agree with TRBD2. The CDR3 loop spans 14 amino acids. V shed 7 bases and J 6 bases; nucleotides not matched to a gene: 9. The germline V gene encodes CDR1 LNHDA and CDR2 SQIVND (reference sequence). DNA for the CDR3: TGTGCCAGTAATCTTGCGGGAGGCGGGGATACGCAGTATTTT. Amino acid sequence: CASNLAGGGDTQYF.

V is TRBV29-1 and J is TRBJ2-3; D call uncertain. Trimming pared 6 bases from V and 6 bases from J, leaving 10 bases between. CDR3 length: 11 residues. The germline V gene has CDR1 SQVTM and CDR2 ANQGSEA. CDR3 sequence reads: CSVHAPDTQYF. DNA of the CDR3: TGCAGCGTACATGCCCCTGATACGCAGTATTTT.